Below are 6 T cell receptor beta chains sequenced from a single sample in a study of T-cell reconstitution after alpha-beta-depleted transplantation in children. During its preparation, the TCRbeta library received unique molecular identifiers. TCRdb recomputed calls from the PCR reads with MiXCR, one row per CDR3 protein. The table records about 580,000 distinct CDR3 sequences, about 21% of them present only once. The sample consisted of PBMCs, mostly from graft donor cells, taken 360 days after TCRalphabeta/CD19-depleted stem cell transplant. These receptors originate from a boy younger than two who had a stem cell transplant for acute myeloid leukemia, so the T cells may come from the graft donor.

This sequence joins TRBV28 and TRBJ2-7; D perhaps matches TRBD2 (5 bases). The V gene lost 5 bases and the J gene lost 4 bases, with 21 bases spanning the gap. Per germline, CDR1 MDHEN and CDR2 SYDVKM. The CDR3 covers 16 residues. The CDR3: CASSTPGTSFRYEQYV. DNA of the CDR3: TGTGCCAGCAGTACCCCGGGAACCTCCTTCCGTTACGAGCAGTACGTC.

The CDR3 nucleotides read TGCAGTGCTCTAGACGTCTTCAAGAACACCGGGGAGCTGTTTTTT. This codes for CSALDVFKNTGELFF. The chain recombines TRBV20-1 with TRBJ2-2, with D unclear. Germline assignment: CDR1 DFQATT and CDR2 SNEGSKA (reference sequence). Trimming stripped 5 bases from V and 1 base from J, with 14 bases between. This CDR3 is built from 15 residues.

The chain couples TRBV6-1 to TRBJ1-2; D is ambiguous. The CDR3 is 12 amino acids. Trimming removed 6 bases from V and 0 bases from J, with 5 bases in between. Germline V gene lookup returns CDR1 MNHNS and CDR2 SASEGT. Written as DNA, the CDR3 is TGTGCCAGCAGCTGGACTAACTATGGCTACACCTTC. Encoded protein: CASSWTNYGYTF.

This clonotype has a handful of counts. This chain uses TRBV20-1 with TRBJ2-7, with TRBD1 matching 8 bases. The CDR3 is 15 residues long. Germline V gene lookup returns CDR1 DFQATT and CDR2 SNEGSKA (reference sequence). V lost 4 bases and J lost 1; bases outside the gene matches: 9. DNA of the CDR3: TGCAGTGCTACCCCCTACAGGGGGATTTCCTACGAGCAGTACTTC. Protein product: CSATPYRGISYEQYF.

This clonotype was seen repeatedly, ten times or more. The chain has TRBV29-1 and TRBJ2-1; 9 bases match TRBD1. Germline CDR1 SQVTM, CDR2 ANQGSEA. The CDR3 loop spans 14 amino acids. V lost 1 base, J lost 10 bases, and 8 bases stayed unmatched. CDR3 coding DNA: TGCAGCGTTGAAGGGAGGACAGGGGTAAGGGAGCAGTTCTTC. Its protein product is CSVEGRTGVREQFF.

The gene calls are TRBV20-1 and TRBJ2-1, with TRBD1 identical over 8 bases. Per germline, CDR1 DFQATT and CDR2 SNEGSKA (reference sequence). CDR3 length: 12 amino acids. The J segment lost 7 bases and the V segment lost 3 bases, leaving 2 bases of the junction unmatched. The DNA of the CDR3 is TGCAGTGCTAGCAGGGGGCGAAATGAGCAGTTCTTC. Amino acids: CSASRGRNEQFF.